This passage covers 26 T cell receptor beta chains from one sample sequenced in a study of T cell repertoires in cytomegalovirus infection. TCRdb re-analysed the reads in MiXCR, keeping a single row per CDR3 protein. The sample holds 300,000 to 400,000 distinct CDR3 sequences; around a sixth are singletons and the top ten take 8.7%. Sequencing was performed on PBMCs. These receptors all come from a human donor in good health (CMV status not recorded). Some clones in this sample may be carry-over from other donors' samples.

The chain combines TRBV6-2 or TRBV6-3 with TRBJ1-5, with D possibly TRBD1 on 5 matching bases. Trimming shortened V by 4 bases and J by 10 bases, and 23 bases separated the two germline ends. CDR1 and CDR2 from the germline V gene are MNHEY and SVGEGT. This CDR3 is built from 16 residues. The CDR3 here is CASSSHPPGADRPQHF. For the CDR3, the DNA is TGTGCCAGCAGTTCACACCCTCCCGGGGCCGACAGACCCCAGCATTTT.

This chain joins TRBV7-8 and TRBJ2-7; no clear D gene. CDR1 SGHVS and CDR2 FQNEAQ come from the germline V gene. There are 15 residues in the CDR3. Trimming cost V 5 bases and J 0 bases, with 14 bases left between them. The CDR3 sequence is CASSLFGWYSYEQYF. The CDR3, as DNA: TGTGCCAGCAGCCTGTTTGGGTGGTACTCCTACGAGCAGTACTTC.

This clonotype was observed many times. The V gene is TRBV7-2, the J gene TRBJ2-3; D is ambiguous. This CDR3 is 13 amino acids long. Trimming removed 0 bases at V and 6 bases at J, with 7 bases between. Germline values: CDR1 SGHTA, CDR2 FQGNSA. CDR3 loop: CASSLAWRDTQYF. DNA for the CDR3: TGTGCCAGCAGCTTAGCTTGGCGGGATACGCAGTATTTT.

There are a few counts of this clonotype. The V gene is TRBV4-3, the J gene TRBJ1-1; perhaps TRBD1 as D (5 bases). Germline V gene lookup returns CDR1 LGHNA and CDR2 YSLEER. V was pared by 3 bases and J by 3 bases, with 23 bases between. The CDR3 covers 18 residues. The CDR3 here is CASSHPRVPLSGYTEAFF. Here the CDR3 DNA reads TGCGCCAGCAGCCACCCAAGGGTTCCCCTCTCAGGGTACACTGAAGCTTTCTTT.

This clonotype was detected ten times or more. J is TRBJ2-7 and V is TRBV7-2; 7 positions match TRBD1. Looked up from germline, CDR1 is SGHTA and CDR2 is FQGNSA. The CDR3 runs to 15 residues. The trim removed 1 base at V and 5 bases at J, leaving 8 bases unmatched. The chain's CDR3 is CASSLVSRGSNEQYF. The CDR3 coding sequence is TGTGCCAGCAGCTTAGTTAGCAGGGGGTCAAACGAGCAGTACTTC.

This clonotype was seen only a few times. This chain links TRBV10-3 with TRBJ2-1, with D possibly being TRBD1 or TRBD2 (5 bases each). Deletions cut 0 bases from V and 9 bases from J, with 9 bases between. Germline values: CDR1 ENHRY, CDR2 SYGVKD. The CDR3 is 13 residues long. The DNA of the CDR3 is TGTGCCATCAGTGAGTCGAGGGACGGTGAGCAGTTCTTC. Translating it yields CAISESRDGEQFF.

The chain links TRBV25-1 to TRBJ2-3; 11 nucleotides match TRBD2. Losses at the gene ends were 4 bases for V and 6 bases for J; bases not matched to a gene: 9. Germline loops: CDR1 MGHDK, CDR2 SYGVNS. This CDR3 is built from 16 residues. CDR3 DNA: TGTGCCAGCAGTGCCGCCCCACTAGCGGGGGTGGATACGCAGTATTTT. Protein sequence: CASSAAPLAGVDTQYF.

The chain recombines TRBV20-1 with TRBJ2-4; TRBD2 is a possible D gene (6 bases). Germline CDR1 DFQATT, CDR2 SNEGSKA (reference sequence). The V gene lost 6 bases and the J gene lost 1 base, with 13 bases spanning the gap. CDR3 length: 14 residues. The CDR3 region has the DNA TGCAGTGCATACGGGAGTATTGCCAAAAACATTCAGTACTTC. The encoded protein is CSAYGSIAKNIQYF.

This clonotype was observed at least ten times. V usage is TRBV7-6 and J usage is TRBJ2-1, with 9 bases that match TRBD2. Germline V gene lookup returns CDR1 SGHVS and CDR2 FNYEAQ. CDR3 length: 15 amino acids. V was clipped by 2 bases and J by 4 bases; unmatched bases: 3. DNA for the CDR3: TGTGCCAGCAGCTTATTCGCGGGAGGGTACAATGAGCAGTTCTTC. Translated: CASSLFAGGYNEQFF.

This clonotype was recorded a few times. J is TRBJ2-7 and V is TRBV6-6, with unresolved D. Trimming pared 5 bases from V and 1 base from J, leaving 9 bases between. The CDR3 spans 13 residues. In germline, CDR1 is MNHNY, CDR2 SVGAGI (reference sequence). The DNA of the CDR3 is TGTGCCAGCAGTCCCAGACTTTCCTACGAGCAGTACTTC. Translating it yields CASSPRLSYEQYF.

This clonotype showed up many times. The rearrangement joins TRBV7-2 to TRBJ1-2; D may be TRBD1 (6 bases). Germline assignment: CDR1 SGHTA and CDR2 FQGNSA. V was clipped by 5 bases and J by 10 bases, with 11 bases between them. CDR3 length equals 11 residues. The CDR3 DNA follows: TGTGCCAGCAGCCCGGGGGCCGCCTACACCTTC. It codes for CASSPGAAYTF.

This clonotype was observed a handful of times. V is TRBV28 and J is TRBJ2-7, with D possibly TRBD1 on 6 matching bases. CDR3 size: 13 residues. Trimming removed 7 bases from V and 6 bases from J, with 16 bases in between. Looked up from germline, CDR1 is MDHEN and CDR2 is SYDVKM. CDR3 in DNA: TGTGCCAGCAAAGTTTCAGGGGTAGGCGAGCAGTACTTC. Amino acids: CASKVSGVGEQYF.

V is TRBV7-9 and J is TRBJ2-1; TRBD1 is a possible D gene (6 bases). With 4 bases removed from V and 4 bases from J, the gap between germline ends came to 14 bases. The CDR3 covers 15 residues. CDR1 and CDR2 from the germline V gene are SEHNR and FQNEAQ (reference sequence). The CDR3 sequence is CASSSTGPNYNEQFF. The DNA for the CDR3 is TGTGCCAGCAGCTCTACAGGGCCGAATTACAATGAGCAGTTCTTC. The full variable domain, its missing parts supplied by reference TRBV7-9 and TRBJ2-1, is DTGVSQNPRHKITKRGQNVTFRCDPISEHNRLYWYRQTLGQGPEFLTYFQNEAQLEKSRLLSDRFSAERPKGSFSTLEIQRTEQGDSAMYLCASSSTGPNYNEQFFGPGTRLTVL.

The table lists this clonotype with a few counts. The CDR3 nucleotides are TGCGCCAGCAGCTCACAGGGGTTTTTGGGTGATGAGCAGTTCTTC. The encoded protein is CASSSQGFLGDEQFF. V is TRBV5-1 and J is TRBJ2-1, with 7 bases lining up with TRBD1. The ends lost 3 bases at V and 8 bases at J; junction bases unmatched: 11. CDR3 length: 15 residues. CDR1 is SGHRS and CDR2 is YFSETQ in the germline V gene.

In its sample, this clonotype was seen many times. As DNA, the CDR3 is TGTGCCAGCAGCACCCCTTTAGCGGGGAGCTCCTACAATGAGCAGTTCTTC. This sequence encodes CASSTPLAGSSYNEQFF. V is TRBV7-8 and J is TRBJ2-1, with 8 bases fitting TRBD2. Looked up from germline, CDR1 is SGHVS and CDR2 is FQNEAQ. V shed 5 bases, J shed 0 bases, and the junction held 9 bases outside the gene matches. The CDR3 consists of 17 residues.

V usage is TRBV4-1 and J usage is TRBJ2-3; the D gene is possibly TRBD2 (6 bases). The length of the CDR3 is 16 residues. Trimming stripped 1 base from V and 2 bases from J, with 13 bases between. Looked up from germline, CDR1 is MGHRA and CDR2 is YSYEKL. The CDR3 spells CASSQGPGLYTDTQYF. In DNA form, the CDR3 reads TGCGCCAGCAGCCAAGGGCCGGGACTGTACACAGATACGCAGTATTTT.

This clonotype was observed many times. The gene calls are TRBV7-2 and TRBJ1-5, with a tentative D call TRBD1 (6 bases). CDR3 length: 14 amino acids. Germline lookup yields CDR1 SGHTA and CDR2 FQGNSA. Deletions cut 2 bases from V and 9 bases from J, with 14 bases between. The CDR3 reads CASSLWGGGSPQHF. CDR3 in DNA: TGTGCCAGCAGCTTATGGGGAGGGGGTTCGCCCCAGCATTTT.

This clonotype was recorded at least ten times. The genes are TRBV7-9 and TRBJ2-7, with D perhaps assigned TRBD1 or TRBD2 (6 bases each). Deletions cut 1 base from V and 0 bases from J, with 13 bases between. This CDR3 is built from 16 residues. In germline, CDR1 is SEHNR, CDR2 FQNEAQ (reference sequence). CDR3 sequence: CASSLEGQTSSYEQYF. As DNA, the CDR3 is TGTGCCAGCAGCTTAGAAGGACAGACTAGCTCCTACGAGCAGTACTTC.

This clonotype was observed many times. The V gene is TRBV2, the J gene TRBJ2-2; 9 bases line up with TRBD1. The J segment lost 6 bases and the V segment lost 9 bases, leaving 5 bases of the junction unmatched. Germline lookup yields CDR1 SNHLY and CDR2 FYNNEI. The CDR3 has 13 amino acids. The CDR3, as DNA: TGTGCCAGGTCTCGACAGGGGGCCGGGGAGCTGTTTTTT. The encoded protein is CARSRQGAGELFF.

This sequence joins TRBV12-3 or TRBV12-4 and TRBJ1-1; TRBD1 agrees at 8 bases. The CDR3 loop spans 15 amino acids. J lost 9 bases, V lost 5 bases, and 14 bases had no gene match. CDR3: CASSRTGLGPGQAFF. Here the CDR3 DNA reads TGTGCCAGCAGTAGGACAGGGTTGGGTCCGGGACAAGCTTTCTTT.

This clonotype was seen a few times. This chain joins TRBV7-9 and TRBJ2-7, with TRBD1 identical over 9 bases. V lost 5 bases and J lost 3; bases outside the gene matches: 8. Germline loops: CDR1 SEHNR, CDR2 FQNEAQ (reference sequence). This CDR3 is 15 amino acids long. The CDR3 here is CASSHRTGVDYEQYF. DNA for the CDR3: TGTGCCAGCAGCCACCGGACAGGGGTCGACTACGAGCAGTACTTC.

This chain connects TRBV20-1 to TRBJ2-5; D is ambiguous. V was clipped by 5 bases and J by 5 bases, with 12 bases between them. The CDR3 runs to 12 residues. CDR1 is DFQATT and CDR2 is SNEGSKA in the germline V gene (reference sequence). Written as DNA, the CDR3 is TGCAGTGCTGCTAGGGTGGACGAGACCCAGTACTTC. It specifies CSAARVDETQYF.

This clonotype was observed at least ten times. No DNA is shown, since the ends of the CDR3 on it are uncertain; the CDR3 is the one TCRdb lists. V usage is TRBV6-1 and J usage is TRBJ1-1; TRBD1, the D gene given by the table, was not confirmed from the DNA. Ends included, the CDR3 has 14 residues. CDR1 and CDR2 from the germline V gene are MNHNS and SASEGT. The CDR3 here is CASILGQGRTEAFF.

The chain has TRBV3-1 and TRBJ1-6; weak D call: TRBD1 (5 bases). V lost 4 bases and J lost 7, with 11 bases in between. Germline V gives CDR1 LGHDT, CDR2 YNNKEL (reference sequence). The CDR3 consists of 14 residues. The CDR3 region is CASSRDGGNSPLHF. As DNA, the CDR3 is TGTGCCAGCAGCCGGGACGGGGGAAATTCACCCCTCCACTTT.

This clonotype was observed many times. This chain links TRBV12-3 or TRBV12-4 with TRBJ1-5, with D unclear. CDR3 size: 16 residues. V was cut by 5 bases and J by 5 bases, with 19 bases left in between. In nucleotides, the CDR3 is TGTGCCAGCAGTCTAGGAAGTAGAGGGAACGATCAGCCCCAGCATTTT. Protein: CASSLGSRGNDQPQHF.

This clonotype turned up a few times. As DNA, the CDR3 is TGTGCCAGCAGTTTTTCGCGAAACACTGAAGCTTTCTTT. Translating gives CASSFSRNTEAFF. This rearrangement joins TRBV12-3 or TRBV12-4 to TRBJ1-1; D is unresolved. V lost 3 bases and J lost 2, with 7 bases in between. The CDR3 is 13 amino acids.